This T cell receptor (beta chain) emerged from a study of resident and recirculating memory T cells in vitiligo. Study as a whole: Shave-biopsy epidermis from lesional and nonlesional skin was sequenced alongside PBMCs.

Points from the study as a whole: TCR sequences were not conserved across biopsy sites or patients. Vitiligo lesions lacked a unique dominant clone, and clonality varied.

Assay used: immunoSEQ multiplex PCR; TCRdb lists only in-frame clones, some missing. The sample includes 60,000 to 80,000 clones, approximately 89% seen only once; the top ten take roughly 5%. On this clone itself: Its antigen is unknown.

Looked up from germline, CDR1 is SGHRS and CDR2 is YFSETQ. The V end lost 0 bases, the J end lost 3 bases, and 10 bases lay between the germline ends. The CDR3 has 14 residues. This sequence was found in a male donor with vitiligo. Sequencing used blood. This chain links TRBV5-1 with TRBJ2-7; maybe TRBD1 (5 bases). The CDR3: CASSLGTPSYEQYF. The CDR3 nucleotides read TGCGCCAGCAGCTTGGGGACACCCAGCTACGAGCAGTACTTC.